A selection of T cell receptor beta chains follows, all from one sample in a study of T-cell reconstitution after alpha-beta-depleted transplantation in children. TCRdb analysed the PCR reads with MiXCR anew, one entry per CDR3 protein. Altogether around 400,000 distinct CDR3 sequences are present, around 21% being singletons, with the ten largest covering around 3.9%. This specimen was PBMCs from the stem cell graft donor, taken from the stem cell graft. All receptors derive from a human donor who donated a stem cell graft to a child with acute myeloid leukemia. CDR3s include the opening cysteine and the closing phenylalanine or tryptophan. A D gene is named only where the DNA matches it firmly. The size field is filled for only some rows; it gives once, few, many or a size class.

D	J	V	size	DNA	CDR3
-	TRBJ2-7	TRBV12-3/TRBV12-4	few	TGTGCCAGCAGTTTACCAGGGGCCGACGAGCAGTACTTC	CASSLPGADEQYF
TRBD2	TRBJ2-1	TRBV12-3/TRBV12-4	few	TGTGCCAGCGGCAAGGGACTAGACTACAATGAGCAGTTCTTC	CASGKGLDYNEQFF
-	TRBJ2-3	TRBV5-1	-	TGCGCCAGCAGCTCCAAGGTCCTGGCGGAAGATACGCAGTATTTT	CASSSKVLAEDTQYF
TRBD1	TRBJ1-1	TRBV12-3/TRBV12-4	few	TGTGCCAGCAGTTTACCCCGGGGACAGGGGAAAACTGAAGCTTTCTTT	CASSLPRGQGKTEAFF
TRBD2	TRBJ2-1	TRBV20-1	few	TGCAGTGCTAGAGAACTAGCGGAACCTTACAATGAGCAGTTCTTC	CSARELAEPYNEQFF
-	TRBJ2-7	TRBV11-1	-	TGTGCCAGCAGCTCCCCATTGAAGCAACCCAACTCCGGGAGCTACGAGCAGTACTTC	CASSSPLKQPNSGSYEQYF
TRBD2	TRBJ2-2	TRBV7-2	-	TGTGCCAGCAGCTTATGGGCTAGCGGGAACACCGGGGAGCTGTTTTTT	CASSLWASGNTGELFF
-	TRBJ2-7	TRBV24-1	many	TGTGCCACCAGTGATGAACAGGCCTACGAGCAGTACTTC	CATSDEQAYEQYF
TRBD2	TRBJ2-3	TRBV5-1	-	TGCGCCAGCAGCACCGGGAGGGGGGGCGATACGCAGTATTTT	CASSTGRGGDTQYF
-	TRBJ2-1	TRBV18	-	TGTGCCAGCTCACCAGAGACCCAGTCCGATGAGCAGTTCTTC	CASSPETQSDEQFF
-	TRBJ1-2	TRBV5-6	-	TGTGCCAGCAGCTTGGCAGCGGTCTATGGCTACACCTTC	CASSLAAVYGYTF
TRBD2	TRBJ2-1	TRBV5-1	-	TGCGCCAGCTGCGAGGGACTAGCGTTCTACAATGAGCAGTTCTTC	CASCEGLAFYNEQFF
-	TRBJ2-5	TRBV11-2	-	TGTGCCAGCAGCTTAGATCCGTACTTGGAGACCCAGTACTTC	CASSLDPYLETQYF
-	TRBJ2-5	TRBV5-6	-	TGTGCCAGCAGCTTGCGGCGGGATGAAGAGACCCAGTACTTC	CASSLRRDEETQYF
-	TRBJ2-5	TRBV7-2	few	TGTGCCAGCAGCCCTAGACAGACACAAGAGACCCAGTACTTC	CASSPRQTQETQYF
-	TRBJ2-5	TRBV2	many	TGTGCCAGCAGTGATATGCAAGAGACCCAGTACTTC	CASSDMQETQYF
TRBD1	TRBJ2-7	TRBV12-3/TRBV12-4	-	TGTGCCAGCAGTTTAGAGGGGACAGGGGATTACGAGCAGTACTTC	CASSLEGTGDYEQYF
TRBD1	TRBJ2-7	TRBV27	many	TGTGCCAGCAGTGCCCCAGGGACAGGGGAGGCCTACGAGCAGTACTTC	CASSAPGTGEAYEQYF
-	TRBJ1-1	TRBV6-5	many	TGTGCCAGCAGTTACGGGCCGAACACTGAAGCTTTCTTT	CASSYGPNTEAFF
-	TRBJ1-5	TRBV27	few	TGTGCGTTGGACCGTGGACCCCAGCATTTT	CALDRGPQHF
-	TRBJ2-1	TRBV24-1	-	TGTGCCACCAGTGATTTGCCCGGGAGCTCCTACAATGAGCAGTTCTTC	CATSDLPGSSYNEQFF
TRBD2	TRBJ2-1	TRBV12-3/TRBV12-4	-	TGTGCCAGCAGTTTAAGCGGGAGCCGTGATGAGCAGTTCTTC	CASSLSGSRDEQFF
TRBD2	TRBJ2-1	TRBV7-2	-	TGTGCCAGCAGCTTAGCACCCGGAGCGGGAGGGTACAATGAGCAGTTCTTC	CASSLAPGAGGYNEQFF
TRBD1	TRBJ2-3	TRBV24-1	few	TGTGCCACCAGTGAAGGGACAGGGTTTTTGGGTACGCAGTATTTT	CATSEGTGFLGTQYF
-	TRBJ2-1	TRBV25-1	few	TGTGCCGTTGCCGGGATCCCGCGCAATGAGCAGTTCTTC	CAVAGIPRNEQFF
TRBD2	TRBJ2-1	TRBV12-3/TRBV12-4	-	TGTGCCAGCAGTTTGGGCGGGAGGAGTAACAATGAGCAGTTCTTC	CASSLGGRSNNEQFF
-	TRBJ2-1	TRBV6-5	many	TGTGCCAGCAGTCACAAACCTACCCTATACAATGAGCAGTTCTTC	CASSHKPTLYNEQFF
-	TRBJ1-4	TRBV12-3/TRBV12-4	many	TGTGCCAGCAGTTTGGGTTCAGGGTTGAGGAATGAAAAACTGTTTTTT	CASSLGSGLRNEKLFF
TRBD2	TRBJ2-2	TRBV7-9	-	TGTGCCAGAGCGGGGCAAGCGAACACCGGGGAGCTGTTTTTT	CARAGQANTGELFF
-	TRBJ1-1	TRBV3-1	-	TGTGCCAGCAGCCAAGATCGGTCGACGACAACTGAAGCTTTCTTT	CASSQDRSTTTEAFF
TRBD2	TRBJ2-7	TRBV4-2	-	TGTGCCAGCAGCCCACGAAGCGGGAGCTCCTACGAGCAGTACTTC	CASSPRSGSSYEQYF
TRBD1	TRBJ1-5	TRBV3-1	few	TGTGCCAGCAGCCAAGACACTGTGGGGACAGGGTGGCCCCAGCATTTT	CASSQDTVGTGWPQHF
-	TRBJ2-7	TRBV5-5	many	TGTGCCAGCAGCTTCGATGTTAGACGGGACGAGCAGTACTTC	CASSFDVRRDEQYF
TRBD2	TRBJ2-1	TRBV2	-	TGTGCCAGCAGCCGAAGATTAGTCCCGGGACTAGCGGGAGGGTCCCATGAGCAGTTCTTC	CASSRRLVPGLAGGSHEQFF
-	TRBJ2-1	TRBV4-1	few	TGCGCCAGCAGCCAGGGTCTTGGGGATGAGCAGTTCTTC	CASSQGLGDEQFF
-	TRBJ2-7	TRBV3-1	few	TGTGCCAGCAGCCAAGATAAGGGTGGGGTGAACTCCTACGAGCAGTACTTC	CASSQDKGGVNSYEQYF
TRBD2	TRBJ2-7	TRBV7-8	-	TGTGCCAGCAGCTTAGTGACTAGCGGGTTCTACGAGCAGTACTTC	CASSLVTSGFYEQYF
-	TRBJ2-4	TRBV29-1	many	TGCAGCGCCCTCCTCGACATTCAGTACTTC	CSALLDIQYF
-	TRBJ1-1	TRBV4-2	-	TGTGCCAGCAGCCGAGCGGGACAAGCGGGTGAAGCTTTCTTT	CASSRAGQAGEAFF
-	TRBJ2-3	TRBV7-3	few	TGTGCCAGCAGCACCGCCCGCACAGATACGCAGTATTTT	CASSTARTDTQYF
-	TRBJ1-5	TRBV12-3/TRBV12-4	-	TGTGCCAGCAGTTTCCCCCCTCAGCCCCAGCATTTT	CASSFPPQPQHF
-	TRBJ2-1	TRBV15	-	TGTGCCACCAGCAGAGACGCCGGGAATTTAAACAATGAGCAGTTCTTC	CATSRDAGNLNNEQFF
TRBD2	TRBJ2-3	TRBV29-1	-	TGCAGCGTTGAAGATAGGAGGGAGGGCCTCTTTCACACAGATACGCAGTATTTT	CSVEDRREGLFHTDTQYF
TRBD2	TRBJ2-1	TRBV7-9	few	TGTGCCAGCAGCACTAGCGGGTATCCTGAGAATGAGCAGTTCTTC	CASSTSGYPENEQFF
-	TRBJ2-7	TRBV12-3/TRBV12-4	-	TGTGCCAGCGGGTGGAGGGCCAGGTACGAGCAGTACTTC	CASGWRARYEQYF
TRBD2	TRBJ2-3	TRBV12-3/TRBV12-4	few	TGTGCCAGCAGGGGAACTAGCGGGGGAAGCACAGATACGCAGTATTTT	CASRGTSGGSTDTQYF
-	TRBJ1-2	TRBV29-1	many	TGCAGCGTTGAAATTCCAGGGAGTAACTATGGCTACACCTTC	CSVEIPGSNYGYTF
TRBD2	TRBJ2-7	TRBV6-1	few	TGTGCCAGCAGTGATCGGATCGGACTAGCGGATCTTTACGAGCAGTACTTC	CASSDRIGLADLYEQYF
TRBD1	TRBJ2-4	TRBV12-3/TRBV12-4	-	TGTGCCAGCAGTTTCCCCGGGACAGGAAAAAACATTCAGTACTTC	CASSFPGTGKNIQYF
TRBD1	TRBJ1-2	TRBV29-1	-	TGCAGCGTTGGGTCAGGGGGTTATGGCTACACCTTC	CSVGSGGYGYTF
TRBD2	TRBJ2-1	TRBV5-6	-	TGTGCCAGCAGCTTGGCCGGGACTAGCGGACCTGAGCAGTTCTTC	CASSLAGTSGPEQFF
-	TRBJ2-7	TRBV21-1	few	TGTGCCAGCAGCTTCAGGGTACGGTATTCCGCGAGAGAGCAGTACTTC	CASSFRVRYSAREQYF
-	TRBJ2-2	TRBV6-5	many	TGTGCCAGCAGTTACGTTCAGCCGAACACCGGGGAGCTGTTTTTT	CASSYVQPNTGELFF
TRBD2	TRBJ2-7	TRBV12-3/TRBV12-4	many	TGTGCCAGCAGGACCGGGACTAGCGGAACCTACGAGCAGTACTTC	CASRTGTSGTYEQYF
-	TRBJ2-7	TRBV28	-	TGTGCCAGCCTACAGGGAAACCCCTACGAGCAGTACTTC	CASLQGNPYEQYF
-	TRBJ1-4	TRBV10-3	many	TGTGCCATCAGTGGAGGGCGTGCAACTAATGAAAAACTGTTTTTT	CAISGGRATNEKLFF
TRBD2	TRBJ2-7	TRBV20-1	many	TGCAGTGCTAGAGATTGGAGACTAGCGGGAACCTACGAGCAGTACTTC	CSARDWRLAGTYEQYF
-	TRBJ2-1	TRBV7-9	few	TGTGCCAGCATTGAAAGGGATTCCTACAATGAGCAGTTCTTC	CASIERDSYNEQFF